This T cell receptor beta chain stems from a study of T cell repertoires in cytomegalovirus infection. Study-level information: The study used recently identified HLA-C-restricted and well-studied HLA-B-restricted CMV epitopes.

Using its own MiXCR run on the reads, TCRdb lists one record per CDR3 protein. The data hold roughly 280,000 distinct CDR3 sequences, with 20% to 25% observed a single time. This clonotype has at least ten counts. Its antigen is as yet unknown. Looked up from germline, CDR1 is SGHTA and CDR2 is FQGNSA. The length of the CDR3 is 13 residues. V gave up 5 bases and J gave up 6 bases; unmatched junction bases: 5. The chain couples TRBV7-2 to TRBJ2-7; 9 bases match TRBD1. The material sequenced was cultured PBMCs, taken from culture after CMV antigen stimulation. This receptor was taken from a human donor in good health (CMV status not recorded). Some clones in this sample may be carry-over from other donors' samples. The CDR3 coding sequence is TGTGCCAGCAGCCGGGACAGGGTGGGCGAGCAGTACGTC. Its translation is CASSRDRVGEQYV.